A single sample is the source of the 22 T cell receptor beta chains below, sequenced in a study of T cell clonotyping in hematopoietic cell transplantation. This table comes from immunoSEQ multiplex PCR, and its TCRdb copy is limited to in-frame clones, with some not included. In the table there are about 13,000 clones, 80% to 85% of which are singletons. Time point here: recipient sample about 28 days before transplant, after cytoreduction. The sample was peripheral blood mononuclear cells, taken before stem cell transplant. Source of these receptors: a man aged 55-75 years with acute myeloid leukemia. Some clones in this sample may be carry-over from other donors' samples.

This clone showed up just once. The J gene is TRBJ1-6, the V gene TRBV6-1; TRBD1 matches at 11 bases. CDR3 length equals 18 residues. The ends lost 2 bases at V and 6 bases at J; junction bases unmatched: 9. Germline CDR1 and CDR2: MNHNS and SASEGT. CDR3 region: CASSERGTGGLRNSPLHF. The CDR3 DNA reads as TGTGCCAGCAGTGAACGGGGGACAGGGGGACTACGTAATTCACCCCTCCACTTT.

The V gene is TRBV5-8, the J gene TRBJ1-2; D remains ambiguous. Germline V gene sequence: CDR1 SGHTS, CDR2 YDEGEE. Deletions cut 0 bases from V and 5 bases from J, with 17 bases between. The CDR3 has 16 residues. The CDR3 DNA follows: TGTGCCAGCAGCTTGGAGGCAGGTCTCAATCCTTATGGCTACACCTTC. It specifies CASSLEAGLNPYGYTF.

V and J are TRBV7-9 and TRBJ2-7; D remains unclear. This CDR3 has 16 amino acids. CDR1 is SEHNR, CDR2 FQNEAQ, per germline (reference sequence). With 5 bases removed from V and 2 bases from J, the gap between germline ends came to 19 bases. The CDR3 protein is CASSLVATSPAYEQYF. The CDR3 DNA reads TGTGCCAGCAGCCTCGTCGCCACCTCCCCTGCCTACGAGCAGTACTTC.

The gene calls are TRBV4-1 and TRBJ1-2, with D possibly matching TRBD1 (6 bases). V was cut by 2 bases and J by 0 bases, with 13 bases left in between. The CDR3 is made up of 16 amino acids. CDR1 MGHRA and CDR2 YSYEKL come from the germline V gene. CDR3 sequence reads: CASSQSDRRANYGYTF. CDR3 nucleotide sequence: TGCGCCAGCAGCCAATCCGACAGGAGAGCTAACTATGGCTACACCTTC.

The chain joins TRBV4-1 to TRBJ2-5; TRBD2 agrees at 12 bases. This CDR3 is built from 19 residues. Trimming at V came to 1 base and at J to 3 bases, leaving 12 bases not matched to a gene. Germline V gene data show CDR1 as MGHRA and CDR2 as YSYEKL. Here the CDR3 DNA reads TGCGCCAGCAGCCAAGTAGTGACTAGCGGGGGTAAAAGGGAAGAGACCCAGTACTTC. It specifies CASSQVVTSGGKREETQYF.

This chain uses TRBV7-2 with TRBJ1-4; 9 positions match TRBD1. The CDR3 runs to 15 residues. Germline V gene data show CDR1 as SGHTA and CDR2 as FQGNSA. The trim removed 5 bases at V and 6 bases at J, leaving 7 bases unmatched. For the CDR3, the DNA is TGTGCCAGCAGCCCACTGGGACAGGGTCATGAAAAACTGTTTTTT. Its protein product is CASSPLGQGHEKLFF.

The gene calls are TRBV4-3 and TRBJ1-1; D remains ambiguous. The CDR3 is made up of 15 amino acids. Trimming left V 4 bases short and J 1 base short, with 13 bases between. CDR1 is LGHNA, CDR2 YSLEER, per germline. CDR3 protein: CASSPSEGWNTEAFF. As DNA, the CDR3 is TGCGCCAGCAGCCCCTCAGAAGGGTGGAACACTGAAGCTTTCTTT.

This chain uses TRBV30 with TRBJ2-3; 8 nucleotides align to TRBD1. CDR1 is GTSNPN, CDR2 SVGIG, per germline (reference sequence). J lost 6 bases, V lost 3 bases, and 8 bases had no gene match. This CDR3 spans 14 amino acids. CDR3 amino acids: CAWRAGGDADTQYF. CDR3 sequence (DNA): TGTGCCTGGAGAGCAGGGGGCGACGCGGATACGCAGTATTTT. Using reference TRBV30 and TRBJ2-3 for the parts outside the CDR3, the full variable domain is SQTIHQWPATLVQPVGSPLSLECTVEGTSNPNLYWYRQAAGRGLQLLFYSVGIGQISSEVPQNLSASRPQDRQFILSSKKLLLSDSGFYLCAWRAGGDADTQYFGPGTRLTVL.

This clone was recorded a few times. The rearrangement links TRBV7-5 to TRBJ1-2. TRBV7-5 is marked as a pseudogene. This CDR3 has 13 amino acids. The CDR3 loop reads CASSFENNYGYTF. The CDR3 DNA reads as TGTGCCAGCAGCTTTGAAAATAACTATGGCTACACCTTC.

V and J are TRBV4-1 and TRBJ2-1, with TRBD2 as a possible D gene (5 bases). Germline values: CDR1 MGHRA, CDR2 YSYEKL. This CDR3 is built from 16 residues. Trimming left V 1 base short and J 7 bases short, with 17 bases between. The CDR3 region is CASSQVGEKSGNEQFF. In nucleotides, the CDR3 is TGCGCCAGCAGCCAAGTGGGAGAGAAGTCGGGGAATGAGCAGTTCTTC.

The V gene is TRBV2, the J gene TRBJ1-6, with TRBD1 identical over 7 bases. The CDR3 sequence is 13 residues long. Per the germline V gene, CDR1 is SNHLY and CDR2 is FYNNEI. V shed 10 bases and J 8 bases; nucleotides not matched to a gene: 8. In nucleotides, the CDR3 is TGTGCCACCACAGGGGAGCGGGATTCACCCCTCCACTTT. Encoded protein: CATTGERDSPLHF.

The rearrangement uses TRBV6-1 and TRBJ1-1, with 7 positions matching TRBD1. The trim removed 6 bases at V and 5 bases at J, leaving 9 bases unmatched. The CDR3 has 14 residues. The V gene's germline CDR1 is MNHNS and CDR2 SASEGT. CDR3 region: CASSPQFRGTEAFF. DNA for the CDR3: TGTGCCAGCAGCCCCCAATTCAGGGGGACTGAAGCTTTCTTT.

Points on this clone: One junction end disagrees with the germline gene, perhaps due to a read error. The chain employs TRBV7-7 and TRBJ2-1, with 10 bases that match TRBD1. Germline V gene sequence: CDR1 SSHAT, CDR2 FNYEAQ (reference sequence). The length of the CDR3 is 15 residues. CDR3 nucleotide sequence: TGTGCTAGCAGCTCCGGGACAGGGGTCAACAATGAGCAGTTCTTC. Translated: CASSSGTGVNNEQFF.

The sample holds a few counts of this clone. The chain employs TRBV9 and TRBJ2-1, with 12 nucleotides matching TRBD2. CDR1 is SGDLS and CDR2 is YYNGEE in the germline V gene. J lost 5 bases, V lost 4 bases, and 7 bases had no gene match. The CDR3 is 16 residues long. CDR3: CASSPRTSGNHNEQFF. The CDR3, as DNA: TGTGCCAGCAGCCCGAGGACTAGCGGGAACCACAATGAGCAGTTCTTC.

DNA for the CDR3: TGTGCCAGCAGTCCCGGGACGCCAGCGGGGAATGAGCAGTTCTTC. It translates to CASSPGTPAGNEQFF. The chain combines TRBV6-6 with TRBJ2-1, with 7 bases fitting TRBD2. There are 15 residues in the CDR3. Germline CDR1 and CDR2: MNHNY and SVGAGI (reference sequence). The V and J ends lost 5 bases and 7 bases, in that order; junction bases with no gene match: 11.

The chain combines TRBV7-9 with TRBJ2-1; D is uncertain. This CDR3 is built from 13 residues. The V end was cut by 5 bases, the J end by 10 bases, with 15 bases between. Germline V gene lookup returns CDR1 SEHNR and CDR2 FQNEAQ (reference sequence). CDR3: CASSAPVLGEQFF. CDR3 coding DNA: TGTGCCAGCAGCGCCCCCGTCCTCGGCGAGCAGTTCTTC.

V usage is TRBV30 and J usage is TRBJ2-7; D perhaps matches TRBD2 (7 bases). The CDR3 has 14 residues. Germline V gives CDR1 GTSNPN, CDR2 SVGIG (reference sequence). Trimming left V 2 bases short and J 3 bases short, with 14 bases between. CDR3 amino acids: CAWSNGEGVYEQYF. The CDR3 bases are TGTGCCTGGAGTAACGGGGAGGGGGTCTACGAGCAGTACTTC.

This chain joins TRBV5-4 and TRBJ1-1; D gene ambiguous. The CDR3 contains 15 residues. V dropped 3 bases and J dropped 6 bases, with 18 bases sitting between them. From germline, CDR1 is SGHNT and CDR2 YYREEE (reference sequence). In DNA, the CDR3 is TGTGCCAGCAGCTGGGGAACCCCCTCGGTGGCTGAAGCTTTCTTT. The encoded protein is CASSWGTPSVAEAFF.

This chain links TRBV5-5 with TRBJ2-7; the match to TRBD1 covers 8 bases. Germline trimming cut 1 base from V and 5 bases from J; bases unmatched to any gene: 8. This CDR3 has 15 amino acids. The germline gives CDR1 SGHKS, CDR2 YYEKEE (reference sequence). Here the CDR3 reads CASSLQRTGWHEQYF. The CDR3 DNA reads as TGTGCCAGCAGCTTGCAACGGACAGGGTGGCACGAGCAGTACTTC.

The CDR3 bases are TGTGCCAGCAGTCTCACAGGGCTTTGGGGTCAGCCCCAGCATTTT. This gives the protein CASSLTGLWGQPQHF. The J gene is TRBJ1-5, the V gene TRBV9; tentatively, D is TRBD1 (6 bases). The CDR3 runs to 15 residues. Germline V gives CDR1 SGDLS, CDR2 YYNGEE. The V end was cut by 5 bases, the J end by 6 bases, with 18 bases between. Drawing the rest from reference TRBV9 and TRBJ1-5, the complete variable domain is DSGVTQTPKHLITATGQRVTLRCSPRSGDLSVYWYQQSLDQGLQFLIQYYNGEERAKGNILERFSAQQFPDLHSELNLSSLELGDSALYFCASSLTGLWGQPQHFGDGTRLSIL.

The chain employs TRBV14 and TRBJ1-2; 7 bases fit TRBD1. CDR3 length equals 13 residues. CDR1 is SGHDN, CDR2 FVKESK, per germline. J was trimmed by 8 bases and V by 4 bases; bases with no gene match: 7. The CDR3 nucleotides are TGTGCCAGCAGCCTAAGTCCGACAGGGGGCTACACCTTC. Translating it yields CASSLSPTGGYTF.

The chain couples TRBV7-6 to TRBJ1-2; 12 bases map to TRBD1. The CDR3 sequence is 17 residues long. V was pared by 5 bases and J by 6 bases, with 13 bases of the junction left unmatched. Germline loops: CDR1 SGHVS, CDR2 FNYEAQ. CDR3 protein: CASSPGGTGGISDGYTF. CDR3 DNA: TGTGCCAGCAGCCCTGGGGGGACAGGGGGCATATCAGATGGCTACACCTTC.